This T cell receptor beta chain was obtained from a study of cytomegalovirus exposure and HLA in healthy donors. V trimming: 4 bases; J trimming: 5 bases; junction bases outside the gene matches: 2. The CDR3 is 13 amino acids. The V gene's germline CDR1 is KGHSH and CDR2 LQKENI. PCR used 60 Vbeta primers and 13 Jbeta primers. Here immunoSEQ multiplex PCR was the method, and the copy in TCRdb shows in-frame clones only, minus some. The profile shows fewer than 40,000 clones, around 86% of them singletons. This chain links TRBV18 with TRBJ1-5, with 7 nucleotides matching TRBD1. Sequenced material: PBMCs. This TCR derives from a woman aged 40 to 49 in good health and CMV-seropositive. The DNA of the CDR3 is TGTGCCAGCTCACGACAGGGAGATCAGCCCCAGCATTTT. This encodes CASSRQGDQPQHF.